This T cell receptor beta chain was captured in a study of shared clonotypes between healthy human individuals (dated by TCRdb to about 2020). Study-level background: The cohort comprised a couple of women and a few men aged 18 to 49 years. For each donor, CD4 naive and CD4 memory were each given three plates, CD8 naive was given two plates, and CD8 memory was given one plate. The study deeply sequenced blood TCR repertoires of five healthy adults to estimate repertoire size and the extent of clonotype sharing between individuals. Between about 0.94 and 8.9 billion PBMCs per donor were obtained by leukapheresis. Libraries were prepared and TCR repertoires were sequenced by different laboratories using diverse techniques, in order to increase sequencing depth and limit assay-specific biases.

The donors were healthy, HIV-negative adults who had no recently reported acute infections or vaccinations. All donors were Caucasian adults living in Nashville, Tennessee, USA. CD4+ T cells were enriched through magnetic negative selection, after which naive cells were positively selected on CD45RA and the remaining negative fraction served as the memory subset. Blood was collected by leukapheresis, and PBMCs were isolated by Ficoll-Histopaque density gradient centrifugation and then cryopreserved in liquid nitrogen vapor phase. Analytical flow cytometry was used to check the purity and quantity of every magnetically sorted T cell population. From each sorted fraction, genomic DNA was isolated and quantified by UV absorbance on a Nanodrop 2000c. What the study reported, not specific to this receptor: Sharing across several donors was observed for roughly 5% of naive CD4, over 3% of naive CD8, 2.3% of memory CD4, and roughly 0.4% of memory CD8 clonotypes. Larger estimated clonotype richness was generally found for naive subsets than for memory subsets. Pairwise subsampling indicated that sequencing depth was expected to affect the degree of clonotype sharing among donors. Sampling was restricted to blood, and TCR repertoires in tissue are likely to differ from TCR repertoires in blood. Higher generation probabilities were observed for clonotypes shared by all four sorted-subset donors than for non-shared clonotypes. The small number of donors limited the genetic and exposure-history diversity represented. Even with the large sequencing depth, rarefaction of the sorted-subset datasets indicated that sequencing was incomplete.

This clone was picked up one time. The specificity of this receptor is unknown. No much larger clone exists at a distance of one base, and base qualities are not known. Using the deep immunoSEQ assay, multiplex PCR amplified TCR CDR3 regions from genomic DNA. For each cell subset, the extracted genomic DNA was distributed evenly across all wells of several immunoSEQ 96-well plates, and each plate served as one replicate. Each replicate PCR for sorted subsets received 150 to 250 ng genomic DNA, equal to around 32,000 T cell genomes. The purified libraries were quantified using a Qubit 3.0 fluorometer, sized with a Bioanalyzer 2100, and then quantified again using the KAPA Library Quantification kit. Every immunoSEQ 96-well plate was sequenced on a dedicated single-read 150-cycle Illumina NextSeq 550 flow cell. The source study handled its data this way. The immunoSEQ output contained only junctional sequences without quality scores, so filtering could not match that applied to full-length reads. Sequences were annotated with PyIR, a Python wrapper for IgBLAST v1.9, using IMGT germline references to assign V/J genes and CDR3. Any read was removed if the V/J assignment was weak (E-value above 1e-6), the CDR3 was missing, or the read contained stop codons, out-of-frame junctions, or ambiguous translated residues. V3J clonotypes were defined as sequences sharing an identical inferred V gene, J gene, and CDR3 amino acid sequence. Percentage overlap between repertoires was computed as shared unique clonotypes divided by the size of the smaller repertoire. Three approaches were used to assess repertoire richness: RTK rarefaction, the Chao1 estimator, and Recon v2.1 estimates of unobserved clonotypes. For all TCRbeta clonotypes obtained by the gDNA method from a few donors, generation probabilities were computed with OLGA. TCRdb took this table from immuneACCESS and kept in-frame rearrangements with V and J called. Such tables lack part of the clones; where checked against another copy, unresolved V genes explain under half of the gap, and the rest is unexplained. V and J calls and clone size are those listed in that table; D and trimming were worked out from the DNA. A total of 2 million to 3 million clones appear in this sample, about 92% of them only once. The top ten hold roughly 0.14% of the sample.

Reading from cysteine to phenylalanine, the CDR3 counts 15 amino acids. CDR3 DNA is the only sequence kept; it has 45 bases, read in frame from the first base. The germline V gene supplies CDR1 SGHAT and CDR2 FQNNGV. V lost 6 bases and J lost 5 bases, and the count of bases not matched to a germline gene is 8. This receptor was obtained from a man in his late teens or twenties in good health. The sequenced material came from naive CD4+ T cells sorted from blood. What the cell subset or site label conveys for this sample: CD45RA+ positively selected. The V gene is TRBV11-2 and the J gene is TRBJ2-1; 9 bases in the junction line up with TRBD2. The nucleotide sequence is TGTGCCAGCAGACCGCTAGCGGGGAGTCACAATGAGCAGTTCTTC. Its coded protein is CASRPLAGSHNEQFF.